Here is one TCR beta chain with its context. This clone's antigen is unknown. Per-nucleotide qualities are absent, and no much larger clonotype sits a single base away. The data originate from a study of T cell repertoires in cytomegalovirus infection (dated by TCRdb to between 2018 and 2021). At the level of the whole study: Donor HLA type was relevant to the analysis, as public TCR beta signatures indicated carriage of CMV infection together with the matching HLA type. Overall study results and their limits: In the ex vivo response, HLA-C-restricted CMV-specific TCR beta clonotypes were dominant, and in two of eight donors the single most frequent clonotype came from this HLA-C-restricted group. In both this cohort and an independent roughly 350-donor cohort, the cumulative frequency of public TCR beta family members distinguished carriers of CMV infection plus the relevant HLA type.

These reads were obtained on an Illumina HiSeq 1500. The public sequencing data were trimmed at Q25 with fastp and processed into clonotypes with MiXCR by TCRdb, which kept only in-frame beta chains. Here each entry gathers all rows of one CDR3 protein and keeps the most common genes and DNA. For this sample there are around 450,000 distinct CDR3 sequences; around 11% appear just once. The ten largest make up 10% of the sample. The receptor was derived from a human donor in good health (CMV status not recorded). Some clones in this sample may be carry-over from other donors' samples. The sequenced sample was PBMCs.

The nucleotide sequence reads TGTGCCAGCAGCTTGGAGGGAAAGGAGACCCAGTACTTC. Translation gives CASSLEGKETQYF. In this chain, TRBV5-4 is recombined with TRBJ2-5; the D gene is unclear. Looking up the germline V gene (reference sequence) yields CDR1 SGHNT and CDR2 YYREEE. There are 13 amino acids in the CDR3, from cysteine to phenylalanine inclusive. Only CDR3 DNA remains: 39 bases, in frame from the first base. Relative to germline, V is 0 bases shorter and J is 5 bases shorter, with 8 bases between their ends.